The rows below give T cell receptor beta chains drawn from one sample of a study of human T cells and chemical hapten exposure. TCRdb used MiXCR to reprocess the RACE reads, holding one entry per CDR3 protein. Of 80,000 to 100,000 distinct CDR3 sequences listed, roughly 8% are singletons. Source material: whole blood. The receptors here all came from a female donor in good health. Some clones in this sample may be carry-over from other donors' samples. CDR3s include the opening cysteine and the closing phenylalanine or tryptophan. The D gene is left open where the match is weak. Clone size is stated in some rows and not others, as once, few, many or a class when expanded.

clone_size j_call d_call v_call cdr3_aa cdr3_nt
NA TRBJ1-1 TRBD1 TRBV7-2 CASSLSGGGGLNTEAFF TGTGCCAGCAGCTTAAGTGGGGGAGGGGGCCTGAACACTGAAGCTTTCTTT
many TRBJ2-3 NA TRBV6-2/TRBV6-3 CASSYSSRSTDTQYF TGTGCCAGCAGTTACTCGTCAAGAAGCACAGATACGCAGTATTTT
NA TRBJ1-5 NA TRBV2 CASSMGDHQPQHF TGTGCCAGCAGTATGGGGGATCATCAGCCCCAGCATTTT
NA TRBJ1-2 TRBD1 TRBV28 CASSFFRGRGYTF TGTGCCAGCAGTTTTTTCAGGGGGCGCGGCTACACCTTC
NA TRBJ1-1 TRBD1 TRBV28 CASSLTWGQGRAEAFF TGTGCCAGCAGTTTAACGTGGGGACAGGGGAGAGCTGAAGCTTTCTTT
many TRBJ2-6 TRBD1 TRBV4-3 CASSQEDRNSGANVLTF TGCGCCAGCAGCCAAGAGGACAGGAACTCTGGGGCCAACGTCCTGACTTTC
many TRBJ2-5 TRBD2 TRBV14 CASSQPLAGDEETQYF TGTGCCAGCAGCCAACCTCTAGCGGGGGACGAAGAGACCCAGTACTTC
few TRBJ2-1 NA TRBV6-5 CASSYSKRGEQFF TGTGCCAGCAGTTACTCGAAACGGGGGGAGCAGTTCTTC
few TRBJ2-1 NA TRBV6-1 CASSEARQVNEQFF TGTGCCAGCAGTGAAGCGCGACAGGTCAATGAGCAGTTCTTC
many TRBJ1-5 NA TRBV20-1 CSATPGASDQPQHF TGCAGTGCCACCCCCGGGGCAAGCGATCAGCCCCAGCATTTT
many TRBJ1-1 NA TRBV24-1 CATSDSRTLNTEAFF TGTGCCACCAGTGACTCCCGGACACTGAACACTGAAGCTTTCTTT
few TRBJ2-4 TRBD2 TRBV6-5 CASKTSGDQYF TGTGCCAGCAAGACTAGCGGGGACCAGTACTTC
few TRBJ1-5 NA TRBV11-2 CASSLNGQISNQPQHF TGTGCCAGCAGCTTAAACGGGCAGATTAGCAATCAGCCCCAGCATTTT
NA TRBJ2-2 NA TRBV20-1 CSASDAQINTGELFF TGCAGTGCTAGCGACGCTCAGATCAACACCGGGGAGCTGTTTTTT
few TRBJ1-4 NA TRBV6-4 CASSGGEGEKLFF TGTGCCAGCAGTGGAGGGGAAGGGGAAAAACTGTTTTTT
few TRBJ1-3 NA TRBV6-5 CASRFDSAGNTIYF TGTGCCAGCAGATTCGACAGTGCGGGAAACACCATATATTTT
NA TRBJ2-7 NA TRBV28 CASSHTSYEQYF TGTGCCAGCAGCCACACCTCCTACGAGCAGTACTTC
many TRBJ2-4 NA TRBV7-2 CASSLAVRQSPVKNIQYF TGTGCCAGCAGCTTAGCTGTCAGGCAGAGCCCTGTCAAAAACATTCAGTACTTC
few TRBJ1-3 NA TRBV9 CASSRGNTIYF TGTGCCAGCAGTCGGGGAAACACCATATATTTT
NA TRBJ1-4 TRBD1 TRBV28 CASSPGTGTAANEKLFF TGTGCCAGCAGTCCCGGGACAGGGACCGCAGCTAATGAAAAACTGTTTTTT